These 31 T cell receptor beta chains were sequenced from one sample in a study of T cell responses to AZD1222 COVID-19 vaccine (dated by TCRdb to the early 2020s). The library was produced with the immunoSEQ multiplex PCR assay. TCRdb took over this immuneACCESS table, retaining in-frame rearrangements with V and J assigned. Such tables are incomplete; in checked studies, under half of the missing clones stem from an unresolved V gene, and the remainder is unexplained. Here the sample has 95,000 to 110,000 clones; over 70% occur a single time. The biggest ten clones account for approximately 22% of the sample. This specimen's time point label, per the study, means: baseline before first vaccination. The sequences come from peripheral blood, collected on day 0 of AZD1222 vaccination. These receptors came from an adult in good health.

The chain employs TRBV12-3 or TRBV12-4 and TRBJ2-3; maybe TRBD2 (5 bases). The CDR3 sequence is 13 residues long. V shed 3 bases and J shed 7 bases, with 11 bases lying between them. Here the CDR3 DNA reads TGTGCCAGCAGTTTCGGAACGGGGAATACGCAGTATTTT. Protein: CASSFGTGNTQYF.

The chain uses TRBV19 and TRBJ2-7, with 9 bases fitting TRBD2. This CDR3 has 15 amino acids. Germline V gene data show CDR1 as LNHDA and CDR2 as SQIVND (reference sequence). V was clipped by 4 bases and J by 1 base; unmatched bases: 5. The CDR3 here is CASSTHGLASYEQYF. The CDR3 region has the DNA TGTGCCAGTAGTACCCACGGACTAGCGTCCTACGAGCAGTACTTC. The whole variable domain, filled in from reference TRBV19 and TRBJ2-7, reads DGGITQSPKYLFRKEGQNVTLSCEQNLNHDAMYWYRQDPGQGLRLIYYSQIVNDFQKGDIAEGYSVSREKKESFPLTVTSAQKNPTAFYLCASSTHGLASYEQYFGPGTRLTVT.

The chain combines TRBV10-3 with TRBJ2-3; 10 bases match TRBD2. Germline CDR1 is ENHRY and CDR2 is SYGVKD. This CDR3 has 13 residues. J was trimmed by 6 bases and V by 6 bases; bases with no gene match: 3. DNA of the CDR3: TGTGCCATCAGAATTAGCGGGGGGGATACGCAGTATTTT. The encoded protein is CAIRISGGDTQYF.

J is TRBJ1-6 and V is TRBV27, with D unclear. The V gene lost 5 bases and the J gene lost 7 bases, with 24 bases spanning the gap. The CDR3 contains 18 residues. The V gene's germline CDR1 is MNHEY and CDR2 SMNVEV (reference sequence). The chain's CDR3 is CASSPGHLTKVVNSPLHF. CDR3 in DNA: TGTGCCAGCAGTCCCGGGCACCTCACCAAGGTCGTCAATTCACCCCTCCACTTT.

The CDR3 loop is CASRVGLSSPLHF. The CDR3 coding sequence is TGTGCCAGCAGGGTAGGGTTAAGTTCACCCCTCCACTTT. V usage is TRBV6-5 and J usage is TRBJ1-6; D is unclear. The CDR3 runs to 13 residues. CDR1 MNHEY and CDR2 SVGAGI come from the germline V gene. With 6 bases removed from V and 9 bases from J, the gap between germline ends came to 12 bases.

The chain links TRBV28 to TRBJ2-6, with a possible D match to TRBD1 (5 bases). The CDR3 extends over 16 amino acids. The V gene's germline CDR1 is MDHEN and CDR2 SYDVKM. V was cut by 1 base and J by 2 bases, with 9 bases left in between. This CDR3 reads CASSLYGAAGANVLTF. DNA of the CDR3: TGTGCCAGCAGTTTATATGGGGCGGCTGGGGCCAACGTCCTGACTTTC.

J is TRBJ1-2 and V is TRBV6-2 or TRBV6-3; D is unclear. The CDR3 extends over 15 amino acids. Germline V CDR1 and CDR2: MNHEY, SVGEGT. Trimming took off 6 bases at V and 4 bases at J, with 18 bases between the two ends. The CDR3 region is CASSQDGPGSYGYTF. The DNA of the CDR3 is TGTGCCAGCAGCCAGGACGGTCCCGGTAGCTATGGCTACACCTTC.

The gene calls are TRBV19 and TRBJ1-2; the match to TRBD1 covers 9 bases. Germline V lookup: CDR1 LNHDA, CDR2 SQIVND (reference sequence). The CDR3 covers 14 residues. Unmatched junction bases numbered 5, after V lost 1 base and J lost 8 bases. The CDR3 region is CASSIAGQGSGYTF. CDR3 nucleotide sequence: TGTGCCAGTAGTATAGCCGGACAGGGGAGCGGCTACACCTTC.

The V and J genes are TRBV19 and TRBJ2-5; TRBD1 might be the D (7 bases). Per germline, CDR1 LNHDA and CDR2 SQIVND (reference sequence). With 1 base removed from V and 4 bases from J, the gap between germline ends came to 13 bases. CDR3 length: 15 residues. The CDR3 DNA reads TGTGCCAGTAGTATAGGACAGGGAGGCGGAGAGACCCAGTACTTC. It codes for CASSIGQGGGETQYF.

The J gene is TRBJ2-7, the V gene TRBV6-5; D gene ambiguous. This CDR3 contains 14 residues. Trimming took 1 base from V and 4 from J, leaving 11 bases between them. The germline CDR1 and CDR2 sequences are MNHEY and SVGAGI. The chain's CDR3 is CASSYFASPYEQYF. The CDR3 DNA reads TGTGCCAGCAGTTACTTTGCAAGTCCTTACGAGCAGTACTTC.

This clone is deemed medium-sized. The chain links TRBV7-8 to TRBJ1-2; weak D call: TRBD1 (6 bases). Germline V lookup: CDR1 SGHVS, CDR2 FQNEAQ. Trimming stripped 5 bases from V and 5 bases from J, with 9 bases between. The CDR3 is 12 residues long. CDR3 sequence (DNA): TGTGCCAGCAGCGGAGGGGGTTATGGCTACACCTTC. Protein: CASSGGGYGYTF.

The chain carries TRBV6-1 and TRBJ2-7; weak D call: TRBD1 (6 bases). Germline V gives CDR1 MNHNS, CDR2 SASEGT. The CDR3 is 14 amino acids. V lost 2 bases and J 5 bases, leaving 13 bases between the germline ends. The CDR3 nucleotides are TGTGCCAGCAGTGAAACACACAGGGTCGACGAGCAGTACTTC. Amino acid sequence: CASSETHRVDEQYF.

The rearrangement joins TRBV7-9 to TRBJ1-5; a weak D match, TRBD1 (6 bases). CDR1 SEHNR and CDR2 FQNEAQ come from the germline V gene (reference sequence). The CDR3 spans 17 residues. V was cut by 1 base and J by 0 bases, with 13 bases left in between. CDR3 region: CASSLGQGKDSNQPQHF. CDR3 nucleotides: TGTGCCAGCAGCTTAGGGCAGGGGAAGGATAGCAATCAGCCCCAGCATTTT.

The DNA of the CDR3 is TGTGCCAGCAGCTTAGTAACCCAGGGCAGCTACGAGCAGTACTTC. This codes for CASSLVTQGSYEQYF. This sequence joins TRBV11-1 and TRBJ2-7, with D maybe TRBD1 (5 bases). The germline V and J ends were trimmed by 1 base and 3 bases, with 13 bases remaining between them. CDR3 length: 15 amino acids. The germline CDR1 and CDR2 sequences are SGHAT and FQDESV (reference sequence).

V usage is TRBV27 and J usage is TRBJ2-7; no clear D. V was cut by 6 bases and J by 7 bases, with 13 bases left in between. Germline V gives CDR1 MNHEY, CDR2 SMNVEV (reference sequence). The CDR3 consists of 12 residues. The CDR3 region has the DNA TGTGCCAGCAGCCTGGGTTCTGGGGAGCAGTACTTC. It translates to CASSLGSGEQYF.

The chain is built from TRBV19 and TRBJ2-7; TRBD2 matches at 11 bases. This CDR3 contains 15 residues. The J segment lost 3 bases and the V segment lost 5 bases, leaving 6 bases of the junction unmatched. CDR1 and CDR2 from the germline V gene are LNHDA and SQIVND (reference sequence). In nucleotides, the CDR3 is TGTGCCAGTAGTGATACTAGCGGGAGTGGCTACGAGCAGTACTTC. Encoded protein: CASSDTSGSGYEQYF.

The J gene is TRBJ1-2, the V gene TRBV23-1; D possibly corresponds to TRBD1 (6 bases). TRBV23-1 belongs to the ORF category, with a function that is uncertain. The ends were cut back, 6 bases at V and 2 bases at J, with 19 bases in the middle. The CDR3 runs 16 residues. This CDR3 is CASSPYKTGRNYGYTF. The CDR3 coding sequence is TGCGCCAGCAGCCCCTACAAAACAGGGCGAAACTATGGCTACACCTTC.

V usage is TRBV5-4 and J usage is TRBJ1-3; 7 bases line up with TRBD1. The CDR3 is 16 amino acids. Germline CDR1 and CDR2: SGHNT and YYREEE (reference sequence). Germline trimming cut 0 bases from V and 0 bases from J; bases unmatched to any gene: 3. DNA of the CDR3: TGTGCCAGCAGCTTGGGTGGACAGGTCTCTGGAAACACCATATATTTT. Its protein product is CASSLGGQVSGNTIYF.

V is TRBV3-1 (or the pseudogene TRBV3-2) and J is TRBJ2-5; D may be TRBD1 or TRBD2 (5 bases each). The CDR3 length is 15 residues. Germline CDR1 reads LGHDT; CDR2 reads YNNKEL (reference sequence). V was clipped by 1 base and J by 5 bases, with 14 bases between them. The CDR3 loop is CASSQGNSWGETQYF. CDR3 DNA sequence: TGTGCCAGCAGCCAAGGAAATAGCTGGGGGGAGACCCAGTACTTC.

The chain is built from TRBV9 and TRBJ1-2, with D hard to call. Germline V gene lookup returns CDR1 SGDLS and CDR2 YYNGEE. Trimming shortened V by 4 bases and J by 4 bases, and 23 bases separated the two germline ends. This CDR3 region has 17 residues. CDR3: CASSSREWASATYGYTF. CDR3 bases: TGTGCCAGCAGCTCCCGAGAGTGGGCCTCGGCTACCTATGGCTACACCTTC.

This sequence joins TRBV10-2 and TRBJ1-6; the D is unclear. Germline lookup yields CDR1 WSHSY and CDR2 SAAADI. The CDR3 sequence is 12 residues long. V dropped 7 bases and J dropped 7 bases, with 8 bases sitting between them. CDR3 sequence (DNA): TGCGCCAGCACGGGTAGGAATTCACCCCTCCACTTT. It is translated as CASTGRNSPLHF.

V and J are TRBV5-6 and TRBJ2-5; weak D call: TRBD1 (6 bases). The V and J ends lost 0 bases and 5 bases respectively, with 8 bases between them. The CDR3 sequence is 13 residues long. Germline V CDR1 and CDR2: SGHDT, YYEEEE. The CDR3 nucleotides read TGTGCCAGCAGCTTGGAAAGGGGGGAGACCCAGTACTTC. Translation: CASSLERGETQYF. Looking up the rest from reference TRBV5-6 and TRBJ2-5 gives the full variable domain: DAGVTQSPTHLIKTRGQQVTLRCSPKSGHDTVSWYQQALGQGPQFIFQYYEEEERQRGNFPDRFSGHQFPNYSSELNVNALLLGDSALYLCASSLERGETQYFGPGTRLLVL.

The chain joins TRBV6-5 to TRBJ2-7, with D tentatively TRBD1 (5 bases). The length of the CDR3 is 13 residues. Germline loops: CDR1 MNHEY, CDR2 SVGAGI. V was trimmed by 6 bases and J by 3 bases, leaving 12 bases between them. The CDR3 bases are TGTGCCAGCAGCCAGGGTTCCGGCTACGAGCAGTACTTC. Amino acid sequence: CASSQGSGYEQYF.

The chain uses TRBV9 and TRBJ1-2, with D perhaps TRBD1 (5 bases). The CDR3 loop spans 14 amino acids. With 4 bases removed from V and 3 bases from J, the gap between germline ends came to 13 bases. The germline CDR1 and CDR2 sequences are SGDLS and YYNGEE. CDR3 nucleotide sequence: TGTGCCAGCAGCCCACAGGACCCCTACTATGGCTACACCTTC. Residues: CASSPQDPYYGYTF.

Of note for this clone: One junction end does not reproduce the germline sequence, and a read error may be involved. This chain joins TRBV7-7 and TRBJ2-2; D unresolved. Per germline, CDR1 SSHAT and CDR2 FNYEAQ (reference sequence). This CDR3 contains 13 residues. CDR3 coding DNA: TGTGCTAGCAGCTACGAAAGCACCGGGGAGCTGTTTTTT. Translated, it gives CASSYESTGELFF.

The CDR3 loop reads CASSATGGETEAFF. For the CDR3, the DNA is TGTGCCAGCAGTGCGACAGGGGGAGAGACTGAAGCTTTCTTT. The chain carries TRBV2 and TRBJ1-1; 9 bases fit TRBD1. V dropped 4 bases and J dropped 5; count of bases not matched to a gene: 5. Germline V CDR1 and CDR2: SNHLY, FYNNEI. The CDR3 consists of 14 residues.

The chain has TRBV7-6 and TRBJ2-7; TRBD2 matches at 11 bases. CDR3 size: 17 residues. Germline V gene lookup returns CDR1 SGHVS and CDR2 FNYEAQ. With V trimmed by 6 bases and J by 1 base, 11 bases remained unmatched. CDR3 DNA sequence: TGTGCCAGCAGAGAAAACCCGGGGACTAGCGGATCCTACGAGCAGTACTTC. It encodes CASRENPGTSGSYEQYF.

The chain recombines TRBV20-1 with TRBJ1-2; possibly TRBD1 for D (5 bases). Trimming shortened V by 3 bases and J by 10 bases, and 9 bases separated the two germline ends. The CDR3 contains 10 residues. The germline gives CDR1 DFQATT, CDR2 SNEGSKA (reference sequence). The CDR3 here is CSAREGVYTF. CDR3 DNA: TGCAGTGCTAGGGAAGGGGTCTACACCTTC.

The rearrangement joins TRBV19 to TRBJ2-1; 8 nucleotides agree with TRBD2. CDR1 is LNHDA, CDR2 SQIVND, per germline (reference sequence). CDR3 size: 16 residues. V was pared by 5 bases and J by 0 bases, with 6 bases of the junction left unmatched. CDR3 protein: CASSHVAGNSYNEQFF. In DNA form, the CDR3 reads TGTGCCAGTAGTCACGTAGCGGGAAACTCCTACAATGAGCAGTTCTTC.

This chain links TRBV6-4 with TRBJ1-1, with D unclear. Looked up from germline, CDR1 is MRHNA and CDR2 is SNTAGT. The CDR3 sequence is 13 residues long. Trimming left V 2 bases short and J 2 bases short, with 6 bases between. The CDR3 nucleotides are TGTGCCAGCAGTGACAGAATCAACACTGAAGCTTTCTTT. Its protein product is CASSDRINTEAFF.

This clone was detected only once. V is TRBV7-2 and J is TRBJ2-5; 8 bases are a match to TRBD2. V dropped 8 bases and J dropped 7; count of bases not matched to a gene: 21. Germline CDR1 is SGHTA and CDR2 is FQGNSA. This CDR3 contains 17 residues. The CDR3 spells CASSIRVQAGGEGTQYF. The CDR3, as DNA: TGTGCCAGCTCCATTAGGGTTCAGGCCGGGGGGGAAGGGACCCAGTACTTC.